This record looks at one TCR beta chain sequence and its context. Its antigen is currently not known. Base qualities are not recorded, but no much larger clone differs from it by a single base. Using the deep immunoSEQ assay, multiplex PCR amplified TCR CDR3 regions from genomic DNA. Extracted genomic DNA from each cell subset was distributed evenly across all wells of several immunoSEQ 96-well plates, and each plate was treated as a replicate. For unsorted PBMC, about 300 ng of genomic DNA, equivalent to about 32,000 T cell genomes, went into each replicate PCR. Ten immunoSEQ deep assay plates were used to sequence the unsorted PBMC genomic DNA. The purified libraries were quantified using a Qubit 3.0 fluorometer, sized with a Bioanalyzer 2100, and then quantified again using the KAPA Library Quantification kit. A separate single-read 150-cycle Illumina NextSeq 550 flow cell was used to sequence each immunoSEQ 96-well plate. The original methods were these. Because the immunoSEQ output included only junctional sequences and no quality scores, the filtering could not be the same as the filtering used for full-length reads. Sequences were annotated with PyIR, a Python wrapper for IgBLAST v1.9, and V/J genes and CDR3 were assigned using IMGT germline references. Reads with weak V/J assignments (E-value above 1e-6), missing CDR3, stop codons, out-of-frame junctions, or ambiguous translated residues were removed. V3J clonotypes were defined by identical inferred V gene, J gene, and CDR3 amino acid sequence. The percentage overlap between two repertoires was calculated by dividing the number of shared unique clonotypes by the size of the smaller repertoire. Richness of each repertoire was evaluated using RTK rarefaction, the Chao1 estimator, and Recon v2.1 estimates of unobserved clonotypes. As stored in TCRdb, this immuneACCESS dataset retains in-frame rearrangements with V and J assigned. A fraction of the clones does not appear; measured against another copy, unresolved V genes explain less than half of the discrepancy, and the remainder lacks a known reason. V and J calls and clone size are copied from that table; D and trimming were computed from the DNA. For this sample the table gives about 530,000 clones, of which over 75% were detected only once. Around 12% of the sample belongs to the ten largest clones.

Trimming removed 8 bases from V and 1 base from J; the gene matches leave 4 bases unexplained. Taken from the germline V gene, the CDR1 and CDR2 loops are SQVTM and ANQGSEA. Reading from cysteine to phenylalanine, the CDR3 counts 12 amino acids. Here the CDR3 DNA is all that survives: 36 bases in frame from base 1. This specimen belongs to a study of shared clonotypes between healthy human individuals (TCRdb year 2020). Describing the broader study: Two women and three men aged 18 to 49 years were included in the cohort. To estimate repertoire size and how much clonotype sharing occurs between individuals, the study deeply sequenced the blood TCR repertoires of five healthy adults. Different laboratories and diverse techniques were used to prepare libraries and sequence TCR repertoires, to increase sequencing depth and limit assay-specific biases. Between about 0.94 and 8.9 billion PBMCs per donor were obtained by leukapheresis. The paper as a whole reports these results and caveats: Only blood was sampled, and tissue TCR repertoires likely differ from those in blood. Pairwise subsampling indicated that sequencing depth was expected to affect the degree of clonotype sharing among donors. Because the study included only a small number of donors, the genetic and exposure-history diversity represented was limited.

Donors were healthy HIV-negative adults with no recently reported acute infections or vaccinations. Every donor was a Caucasian adult living in Nashville, Tennessee, USA. For unsorted samples, 80 million to 100 million PBMCs were counted, and genomic DNA was extracted using the QIAamp DNA Blood Mini kit. Blood was obtained by leukapheresis, after which PBMCs were separated by Ficoll-Histopaque density gradient centrifugation and cryopreserved in liquid nitrogen vapor phase. The clonotype originates from a woman in her thirties or forties in good health. Some clones in this sample may be carry-over from other donors' samples. Sequencing was performed on PBMCs. The sequence is built from TRBV29-1 and TRBJ2-5; TRBD1 lines up with 7 middle nucleotides. The CDR3 loop reads CSTRQGQETQYF. The nucleotide sequence is given as TGCAGCACCAGACAGGGCCAAGAGACCCAGTACTTC.